A selection of T cell receptor beta chains follows, all from one sample in a study of blood T cell repertoires in COVID-19. Produced via immunoSEQ multiplex PCR; TCRdb's table is partial and in-frame only. This table holds around 120,000 clones, 78% found once. The sample consisted of peripheral blood. These receptor sequences come from a man aged 70-80 years with acute or convalescent COVID-19. CDR3s include the opening cysteine and the closing phenylalanine or tryptophan. The order of the fields is clone size, V gene, J gene, D gene, CDR3 DNA, CDR3 protein. The D gene is left open where the match is weak. Rows may omit the clone size; those that give it use once, few, many or a size class.

size: NA
V: TRBV11-2
J: TRBJ1-2
D: TRBD1
DNA: TGTGCCAGCAGCTCACCCCGACAGGGAACCACTTATGGCTACACCTTC
CDR3: CASSSPRQGTTYGYTF

size: NA
V: TRBV6-2/TRBV6-3
J: TRBJ1-5
D: TRBD1
DNA: TGTGCCAGCAGCCCGGGACAGGGAGGTTATCAGCCCCAGCATTTT
CDR3: CASSPGQGGYQPQHF

size: NA
V: TRBV5-6
J: TRBJ1-1
D: NA
DNA: TGTGCCAGCAGCTTGGCGCGGTTTGAAGCTTTCTTT
CDR3: CASSLARFEAFF

size: NA
V: TRBV5-1
J: TRBJ1-1
D: NA
DNA: TGCGCCAGCAGCCCCGGACTGCCTAACACTGAAGCTTTCTTT
CDR3: CASSPGLPNTEAFF

size: once
V: TRBV11-2
J: TRBJ2-5
D: NA
DNA: TGTGCCAGCAGCTTCCCTAGCATCCAAGAGACCCAGTACTTC
CDR3: CASSFPSIQETQYF

size: NA
V: TRBV30
J: TRBJ1-2
D: NA
DNA: TGTGCCTGGAGTGTGCCCTCCACCCGATCGCGGGGGGGCTACACCTTC
CDR3: CAWSVPSTRSRGGYTF

size: NA
V: TRBV11-3
J: TRBJ2-2
D: NA
DNA: TGTGCCAGCAGCCCGAGGGTTTTTGGGGAGCTGTTTTTT
CDR3: CASSPRVFGELFF

size: NA
V: TRBV18
J: TRBJ1-1
D: TRBD1
DNA: TGTGCCAGCTCACCCCAGGGACAGTCGAACACTGAAGCTTTCTTT
CDR3: CASSPQGQSNTEAFF

size: NA
V: TRBV6-5
J: TRBJ1-2
D: TRBD1
DNA: TGTGCCAGCATCAGATCGGCCCAGGGGGGCTATGGCTACACCTTC
CDR3: CASIRSAQGGYGYTF

size: NA
V: TRBV27
J: TRBJ2-3
D: NA
DNA: TGTGCCAGCAGTAGGGAAGCCGGGGTGAATACGCAGTATTTT
CDR3: CASSREAGVNTQYF

size: NA
V: TRBV27
J: TRBJ2-1
D: NA
DNA: TGTGCCAGCAGGGGCAGGTCTGTGGATGAGCAGTTCTTC
CDR3: CASRGRSVDEQFF

size: NA
V: TRBV19
J: TRBJ2-6
D: NA
DNA: TGTGCCAGTAGACCTTGGACGGACAGCTCTGGGGCCAACGTCCTGACTTTC
CDR3: CASRPWTDSSGANVLTF

size: NA
V: TRBV6-5
J: TRBJ2-1
D: TRBD1
DNA: TGTGCCAGCTCAGGGACAGGGCCTTACAATGAGCAGTTCTTC
CDR3: CASSGTGPYNEQFF

size: NA
V: TRBV27
J: TRBJ1-4
D: NA
DNA: TGTGCCAGCAGTTTGGGGGGAAGGTGGGGCAATGAAAAACTGTTTTTT
CDR3: CASSLGGRWGNEKLFF

size: NA
V: TRBV10-3
J: TRBJ2-1
D: TRBD2
DNA: TGTGCCATCAACGGACTAGGAGTCAGCAATGAGCAGTTCTTC
CDR3: CAINGLGVSNEQFF

size: NA
V: TRBV11-3
J: TRBJ1-1
D: TRBD1
DNA: TGTGCCAGCAGCCAACAGGGGACGAACACTGAAGCTTTCTTT
CDR3: CASSQQGTNTEAFF

size: NA
V: TRBV5-4
J: TRBJ2-5
D: NA
DNA: TGTGCCAGCAGCTACGGGGGGCCGCGGGGCGAGACCCAGTACTTC
CDR3: CASSYGGPRGETQYF

size: NA
V: TRBV7-3
J: TRBJ2-3
D: TRBD2
DNA: TGTGCCAGCAGCTTAACTAGCGGGGGGTATAGTAGCACAGATACGCAGTATTTT
CDR3: CASSLTSGGYSSTDTQYF

size: NA
V: TRBV6-5
J: TRBJ2-5
D: NA
DNA: TGTGCCAGCAGATTCCAGGGTAGGGAGACCCAGTACTTC
CDR3: CASRFQGRETQYF

size: NA
V: TRBV6-5
J: TRBJ1-2
D: NA
DNA: TGTGCCAGCAGTTTAGGACAGATGGGTGGCTACACCTTC
CDR3: CASSLGQMGGYTF

size: NA
V: TRBV10-3
J: TRBJ1-2
D: NA
DNA: TGTGCCATCAGTGTGGGCAGGGAGGATGGCTACACCTTC
CDR3: CAISVGREDGYTF

size: NA
V: TRBV19
J: TRBJ1-4
D: NA
DNA: TGTGCCAGTAGGAAACAGCAAGCTAATGAAAAACTGTTTTTT
CDR3: CASRKQQANEKLFF

size: NA
V: TRBV7-9
J: TRBJ2-7
D: NA
DNA: TGTGCCAGCAGCCGGGGAAGCTCCTACGAGCAGTACTTC
CDR3: CASSRGSSYEQYF

size: NA
V: TRBV5-1
J: TRBJ1-4
D: NA
DNA: TGCGCCAGCAGCTTGGGCGGGGGCGCCGGCGAAAAACTGTTTTTT
CDR3: CASSLGGGAGEKLFF

size: NA
V: TRBV29-1
J: TRBJ2-2
D: NA
DNA: TGCAGCGTTGTCCGAGGGGGAGGGGACACCGGGGAGCTGTTTTTT
CDR3: CSVVRGGGDTGELFF

size: NA
V: TRBV7-2
J: TRBJ1-6
D: NA
DNA: TGTGCCAGCAGCTTCGGGACGGGCGGGGGTTCACCCCTCCACTTT
CDR3: CASSFGTGGGSPLHF

size: once
V: TRBV6-2/TRBV6-3
J: TRBJ1-1
D: NA
DNA: TGTGCCAGCAGTATGACAGTCATGAACACTGAAGCTTTCTTT
CDR3: CASSMTVMNTEAFF

size: NA
V: TRBV29-1
J: TRBJ1-1
D: NA
DNA: TGCAGCGTTGTCGGGAGACAGAACACTGAAGCTTTCTTT
CDR3: CSVVGRQNTEAFF

size: NA
V: TRBV21-1
J: TRBJ1-4
D: NA
DNA: TGTGCCAGCAGCATTTCTGTGGAGGGGGCGCGGGTTAATGAAAAACTGTTTTTT
CDR3: CASSISVEGARVNEKLFF

size: NA
V: TRBV12-3/TRBV12-4
J: TRBJ1-2
D: TRBD1
DNA: TGTGCCAGCAGTTACGACAGGGCTGGTGGCTACACCTTC
CDR3: CASSYDRAGGYTF

size: NA
V: TRBV19
J: TRBJ1-2
D: NA
DNA: TGTGCCAGTAGTATAGAGGGTTCCCGGGATGGCTACACCTTC
CDR3: CASSIEGSRDGYTF

size: NA
V: TRBV7-3
J: TRBJ1-1
D: NA
DNA: TGTGCCAGCAGCTCCCTGGGGGCGAACACTGAAGCTTTCTTT
CDR3: CASSSLGANTEAFF

size: NA
V: TRBV7-3
J: TRBJ2-1
D: TRBD2
DNA: TGTGCCAGCAGCGCTCGAGGGACTAGCTCAGGCTACAATGAGCAGTTCTTC
CDR3: CASSARGTSSGYNEQFF

size: NA
V: TRBV5-1
J: TRBJ1-2
D: NA
DNA: TGCGCCAGCAGCTTGGCCGTCGGGGAGTTGGGTGGCTACACCTTC
CDR3: CASSLAVGELGGYTF

size: NA
V: TRBV29-1
J: TRBJ2-7
D: NA
DNA: TGCAGCGTTGTTTATGGCAGCGGCTCCTACGAGCAGTACTTC
CDR3: CSVVYGSGSYEQYF

size: NA
V: TRBV5-1
J: TRBJ1-2
D: NA
DNA: TGCGCCAGCAGCTTCCAGGGGACGGATGGCTACACCTTC
CDR3: CASSFQGTDGYTF